Listed here are 17 T cell receptor beta chains from one sample, sequenced in a study of blood T cell repertoires in COVID-19. Profiling relied on immunoSEQ multiplex PCR, and the TCRdb table lists in-frame clones only, not all of them. This table holds roughly 400,000 clones, roughly 92% found once. Sequencing was performed on PBMCs or T cells enriched from blood (not recorded which). The receptor set was obtained from a woman aged 40 to 50 who had been exposed to COVID-19.

This chain uses TRBV7-6 with TRBJ2-7; the D is unclear. With 5 bases removed from V and 5 bases from J, the gap between germline ends came to 13 bases. Germline V gene lookup returns CDR1 SGHVS and CDR2 FNYEAQ. The CDR3 is made up of 13 amino acids. CDR3 region: CASSPSPLNEQYF. CDR3 bases: TGTGCCAGCAGCCCTAGTCCGTTGAACGAGCAGTACTTC.

The rearrangement links TRBV7-3 to TRBJ2-1; 7 bases are shared with TRBD1. The CDR3 length is 14 residues. Germline V gene sequence: CDR1 SGHTA, CDR2 FQGTGA. V shed 6 bases and J 5 bases; nucleotides not matched to a gene: 7. CDR3 sequence: CASRKTGFDNEQFF. CDR3 coding DNA: TGTGCCAGCAGGAAGACAGGGTTCGACAATGAGCAGTTCTTC.

This chain uses TRBV5-1 with TRBJ1-2; D unclear. Trimming pared 0 bases from V and 5 bases from J, leaving 8 bases between. CDR1 is SGHRS and CDR2 is YFSETQ in the germline V gene. This CDR3 region has 13 residues. The DNA for the CDR3 is TGCGCCAGCAGCTTGGGGGAGAGGTATGGCTACACCTTC. Its protein product is CASSLGERYGYTF.

The chain employs TRBV7-2 and TRBJ1-6, with D possibly TRBD1 on 5 matching bases. The germline V gene encodes CDR1 SGHTA and CDR2 FQGNSA. Trimming removed 3 bases at V and 9 bases at J, with 12 bases between. The CDR3 is made up of 14 amino acids. The CDR3 reads CASSFGGYGSPLHF. CDR3 nucleotide sequence: TGTGCCAGCAGCTTTGGGGGGTACGGTTCACCCCTCCACTTT.

This sequence joins TRBV10-2 and TRBJ2-1, with 8 positions matching TRBD2. V lost 10 bases, J lost 4 bases, and 9 bases stayed unmatched. Germline CDR1 WSHSY, CDR2 SAAADI. This CDR3 spans 14 amino acids. The CDR3 DNA reads TGCGCCACCTGGGTTAGCGGGGTTTACAATGAGCAGTTCTTC. This encodes CATWVSGVYNEQFF.

The chain recombines TRBV5-5 with TRBJ1-1; TRBD1 might be the D (6 bases). CDR1 and CDR2 from the germline V gene are SGHKS and YYEKEE (reference sequence). V was pared by 0 bases and J by 4 bases, with 13 bases between. This CDR3 region has 15 residues. CDR3 sequence reads: CASSLAERGGTEAFF. The DNA for the CDR3 is TGTGCCAGCAGCTTGGCCGAAAGGGGGGGCACTGAAGCTTTCTTT.

The table lists this clone with a few counts. The J gene is TRBJ1-3, the V gene TRBV27, with 8 bases aligning to TRBD1. The CDR3 contains 15 residues. The V gene end was trimmed by 5 bases and the J gene end by 0 bases; junction bases not matched to a gene: 3. Germline CDR1 reads MNHEY; CDR2 reads SMNVEV (reference sequence). DNA of the CDR3: TGTGCCAGCAGTCCCACAGGGGGCTCTGGAAACACCATATATTTT. It specifies CASSPTGGSGNTIYF.

CDR3 sequence (DNA): TGTGCCAGCAGCTGGGGACAGGGAGGAACGAAGAACACTGAAGCTTTCTTT. Translation gives CASSWGQGGTKNTEAFF. This sequence joins TRBV5-8 and TRBJ1-1, with 9 nucleotides matching TRBD1. The CDR3 runs 17 residues. Germline-derived CDR1 and CDR2 are SGHTS and YDEGEE. Germline trimming cut 3 bases from V and 1 base from J; bases unmatched to any gene: 10.

The CDR3 protein is CASSHDNSGANVLTF. The DNA of the CDR3 is TGTGCCAGCAGTCATGACAACTCTGGGGCCAACGTCCTGACTTTC. V usage is TRBV6-5 and J usage is TRBJ2-6; D ambiguous. This CDR3 region has 15 residues. Trimming took off 5 bases at V and 0 bases at J, with 8 bases between the two ends. In germline, CDR1 is MNHEY, CDR2 SVGAGI.

For the CDR3, the DNA is TGTGCCAGCAGCGGGCAGTCCCTCTATGGCTACACCTTC. Protein: CASSGQSLYGYTF. V usage is TRBV9 and J usage is TRBJ1-2, with D unclear. CDR1 and CDR2 from the germline V gene are SGDLS and YYNGEE. The CDR3 runs to 13 residues. V lost 3 bases to trimming and J lost 4 bases, with 10 bases between them.

V usage is TRBV6-5 and J usage is TRBJ1-6; D ambiguous. The CDR3 extends over 13 amino acids. Per the germline V gene, CDR1 is MNHEY and CDR2 is SVGAGI. Trimming removed 4 bases from V and 9 bases from J, with 10 bases in between. The CDR3 spells CASSSQDGSPLHF. CDR3 nucleotide sequence: TGTGCCAGCAGTTCCCAGGATGGTTCACCCCTCCACTTT.

This chain connects TRBV5-1 to TRBJ1-3; 9 bases are a match to TRBD1. The CDR3 totals 16 residues. V shed 4 bases and J 3 bases; nucleotides not matched to a gene: 8. Germline values: CDR1 SGHRS, CDR2 YFSETQ. CDR3: CASSPYGTGIGNTIYF. The DNA of the CDR3 is TGCGCCAGCAGCCCGTACGGGACAGGGATTGGAAACACCATATATTTT.

The genes are TRBV12-3 or TRBV12-4 and TRBJ1-1; 7 positions agree with TRBD1. V gave up 7 bases and J gave up 4 bases; unmatched junction bases: 6. This CDR3 comprises 13 residues. The CDR3 loop reads CASNLGQLTEAFF. In DNA, the CDR3 is TGTGCCAGCAACTTGGGACAGCTCACTGAAGCTTTCTTT.

The J gene is TRBJ1-5, the V gene TRBV19; 7 bases map to TRBD1. This CDR3 region has 17 residues. V gave up 8 bases and J gave up 2 bases; unmatched junction bases: 15. Germline values: CDR1 LNHDA, CDR2 SQIVND (reference sequence). This CDR3 is CASRGQASRIGNQPQHF. In DNA, the CDR3 is TGTGCCAGTCGTGGACAGGCCTCGCGTATAGGCAATCAGCCCCAGCATTTT.

The rearrangement joins TRBV7-9 to TRBJ2-3; D remains ambiguous. The CDR3 totals 14 residues. Germline V gene sequence: CDR1 SEHNR, CDR2 FQNEAQ (reference sequence). The V gene lost 1 base and the J gene lost 2 bases, with 7 bases spanning the gap. This CDR3 is CASSLVGTTDTQYF. CDR3 DNA: TGTGCCAGCAGCTTAGTGGGCACCACAGATACGCAGTATTTT.

The V and J genes are TRBV7-2 and TRBJ2-2; 11 positions match TRBD2. V shed 1 base, J shed 6 bases, and the junction held 4 bases outside the gene matches. The CDR3 is made up of 16 amino acids. Per germline, CDR1 SGHTA and CDR2 FQGNSA. The CDR3 nucleotides read TGTGCCAGCAGCTTAGGGGTAGCGGGAGGGTCCGGGGAGCTGTTTTTT. Translating it yields CASSLGVAGGSGELFF. The variable domain in full, completed from reference TRBV7-2 and TRBJ2-2, reads GAGVSQSPSNKVTEKGKDVELRCDPISGHTALYWYRQSLGQGLEFLIYFQGNSAPDKSGLPSDRFSAERTGGSVSTLTIQRTQQEDSAVYLCASSLGVAGGSGELFFGEGSRLTVL.

The chain has TRBV6-4 and TRBJ2-1; the match to TRBD1 covers 7 bases. V lost 6 bases, J lost 0 bases, and 5 bases stayed unmatched. The length of the CDR3 is 15 residues. The germline gives CDR1 MRHNA, CDR2 SNTAGT. CDR3 loop: CASSLDRASYNEQFF. In DNA, the CDR3 is TGTGCCAGCAGCCTCGACAGGGCCTCCTACAATGAGCAGTTCTTC.